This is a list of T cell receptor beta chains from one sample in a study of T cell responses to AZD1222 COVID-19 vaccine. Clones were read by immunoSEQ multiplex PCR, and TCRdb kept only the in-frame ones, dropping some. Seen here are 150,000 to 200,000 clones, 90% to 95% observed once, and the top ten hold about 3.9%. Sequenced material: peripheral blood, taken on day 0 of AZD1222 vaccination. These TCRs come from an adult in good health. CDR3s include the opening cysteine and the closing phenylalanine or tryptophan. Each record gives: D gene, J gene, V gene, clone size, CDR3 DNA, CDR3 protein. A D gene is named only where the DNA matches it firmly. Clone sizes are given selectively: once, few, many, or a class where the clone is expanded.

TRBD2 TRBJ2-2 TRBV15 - TGTGCCACCAGTCGTAGCGGGGGGAACACCGGGGAGCTGTTTTTT CATSRSGGNTGELFF
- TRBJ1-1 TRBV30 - TGTGCCTGGATGGCGGCGCCGACTAAGAGGAGCACTGAAGCTTTCTTT CAWMAAPTKRSTEAFF
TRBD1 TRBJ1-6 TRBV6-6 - TGTGCCAGCACCTACAGAGACAGGGGTCTTAGGTCCTATAATTCACCCCTCCACTTT CASTYRDRGLRSYNSPLHF
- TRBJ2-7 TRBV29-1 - TGCAGCGTTTCAGGGTATGGCGAGCAGTACTTC CSVSGYGEQYF
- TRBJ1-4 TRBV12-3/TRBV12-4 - TGTGCCAGCCGCATCAGGGCGAATGAAAAACTGTTTTTT CASRIRANEKLFF
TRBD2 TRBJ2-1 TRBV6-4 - TGTGCCAGCAGTCGACTAGCGGGAGAAGGGGATGAGCAGTTCTTC CASSRLAGEGDEQFF
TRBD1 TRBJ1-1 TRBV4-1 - TGCGCCAGCAGCCGAAGCGTAACAGGGGGCGGATCAAGCACTGAAGCTTTCTTT CASSRSVTGGGSSTEAFF
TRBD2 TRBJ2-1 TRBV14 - TGTGCCAGCACCCAGGGACTAGCGGGCTACAATGAGCAGTTCTTC CASTQGLAGYNEQFF
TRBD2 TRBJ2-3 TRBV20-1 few TGCAGTGCTAGTCTCGGGGGGGCTGATCTCGATACGCAGTATTTT CSASLGGADLDTQYF
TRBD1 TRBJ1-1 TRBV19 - TGTGCCAGTAGTTACCAAGACAGGGCCACTGAAGCTTTCTTT CASSYQDRATEAFF
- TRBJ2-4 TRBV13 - TGTGCCAGCAGCTTAGGCAAAAACATTCAGTACTTC CASSLGKNIQYF
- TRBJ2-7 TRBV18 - TGTGCCAGCTCACCGAGCTCCTACGAGCAGTACTTC CASSPSSYEQYF
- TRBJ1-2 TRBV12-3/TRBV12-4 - TGTGCCAGCAGTTCCGGCAGACTCTATGGCTACACCTTC CASSSGRLYGYTF
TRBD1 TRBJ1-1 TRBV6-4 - TGTGCCAGCAGGCCTCAGGGGGGTTACACTGAAGCTTTCTTT CASRPQGGYTEAFF
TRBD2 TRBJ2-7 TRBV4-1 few TGCGCCAGCAGCCAGGATACTAGCGGGGAGATCGAGCAGTACTTC CASSQDTSGEIEQYF
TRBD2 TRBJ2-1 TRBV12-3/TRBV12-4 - TGTGCCAGCAGGGGACTAGCCTACAATGAGCAGTTCTTC CASRGLAYNEQFF
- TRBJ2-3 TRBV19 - TGTGCCAGTAGTATCGGTAGTCGGAGATCGACAGATACGCAGTATTTT CASSIGSRRSTDTQYF
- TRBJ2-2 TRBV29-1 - TGCAGCGTTGATAGGGGGAACACCGGGGAGCTGTTTTTT CSVDRGNTGELFF
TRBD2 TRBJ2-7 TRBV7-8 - TGTGCCAGCAGCCCAGCACTAGCGAGATCCTACGAGCAGTACTTC CASSPALARSYEQYF
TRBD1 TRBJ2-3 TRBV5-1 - TGCGCCAGCAGCTTACTCGGATACGGGACAGCAGATACGCAGTATTTT CASSLLGYGTADTQYF
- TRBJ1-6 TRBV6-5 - TGTGCCAGCAGTTACTTAGGAGGGATGTCGAATTCACCCCTCCACTTT CASSYLGGMSNSPLHF
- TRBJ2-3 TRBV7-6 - TGTGCCAGCAGCTCCCGCGCGGGGGCGGGGACGCAGTATTTT CASSSRAGAGTQYF
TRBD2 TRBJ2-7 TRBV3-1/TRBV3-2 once TGTGCCAGCAGCCGGGGACTAGCGGGGGGCCTGGACGAGCAGTACTTC CASSRGLAGGLDEQYF
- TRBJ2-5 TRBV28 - TGTGCCAGCAGTTTAGTGAGGAGTACGGAGACCCAGTACTTC CASSLVRSTETQYF
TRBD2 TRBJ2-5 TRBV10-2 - TGCGCCAGCTGTGAGGGACTAGCGGGAGTAGGAGAGACCCAGTACTTC CASCEGLAGVGETQYF
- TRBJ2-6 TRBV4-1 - TGCGCCAGCAGCCAAGTTGGGCAGTCTGGGGCCAACGTCCTGACTTTC CASSQVGQSGANVLTF
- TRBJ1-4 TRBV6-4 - TGTGCCAGCAGTGTCAACCCGGGTGAAAAACTGTTTTTT CASSVNPGEKLFF
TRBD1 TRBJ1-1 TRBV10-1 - TGCGCCAGCAGCCCCATTCAGGGGGGTGAAGCTTTCTTT CASSPIQGGEAFF
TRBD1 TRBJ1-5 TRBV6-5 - TGTGCCAGCAGTTACTCGACAGGGCAGCCCCAGCATTTT CASSYSTGQPQHF
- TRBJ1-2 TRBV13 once TGTGCCAGCAGCCCAGGAGGCAGGGTCATGGCTGGCTACACCTTC CASSPGGRVMAGYTF
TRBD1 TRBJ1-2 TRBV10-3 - TGTGCCATCAGTGACCCGTTCGGGACAGCAAGGGGTGGCTACACCTTC CAISDPFGTARGGYTF
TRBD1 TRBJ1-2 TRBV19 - TGTGCCAGTAGTATTTCCCTGACAGGGGCGAACTATGGCTACACCTTC CASSISLTGANYGYTF
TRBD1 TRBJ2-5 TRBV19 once TGTGCCAGTAGTACGACAGGGAGAGAGACCCAGTACTTC CASSTTGRETQYF
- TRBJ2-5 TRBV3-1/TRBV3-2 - TGTGCCAGCACCCAAAGGGCATGGGCCTCTCAAGAGACCCAGTACTTC CASTQRAWASQETQYF
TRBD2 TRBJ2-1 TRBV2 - TGTGCCAGCAGTCGAGGCGCGGGAGGGAACAATGAGCAGTTCTTC CASSRGAGGNNEQFF
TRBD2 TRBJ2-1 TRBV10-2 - TGCGCCAGCGGATCGGGTACCGGGACTAGAAATGAGCAGTTCTTC CASGSGTGTRNEQFF
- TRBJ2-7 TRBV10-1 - TGCGCCAGCAGTGGGGGATCTTCTTACGAGCAGTACTTC CASSGGSSYEQYF
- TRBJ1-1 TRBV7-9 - TGTGCCAGCAGCCCCCGAGGTCAGGGGAACCTCTGGACTGAAGCTTTCTTT CASSPRGQGNLWTEAFF
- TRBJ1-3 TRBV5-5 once TGTGCCAGCAGCCAAGCAGGGTTAACTGGAAACACCATATATTTT CASSQAGLTGNTIYF
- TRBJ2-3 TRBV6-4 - TGTGCCAGCAGAGAAACAGGGACATTCACAGATACGCAGTATTTT CASRETGTFTDTQYF
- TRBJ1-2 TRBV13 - TGTGCCAGCAGCTTATTGTATACCCCTAACTATGGCTACACCTTC CASSLLYTPNYGYTF
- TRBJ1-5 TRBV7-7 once TGTGCCAGCAGCGTGACACTTTCGGGGGGTCAGCCCCAGCATTTT CASSVTLSGGQPQHF
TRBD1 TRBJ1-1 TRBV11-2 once TGTGCCAGCAGCTTAGAACAGGGGTTTGGTGAAGCTTTCTTT CASSLEQGFGEAFF
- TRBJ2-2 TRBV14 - TGTGCCAGCAGCACCTTGGGGGGCTCGAACACCGGGGAGCTGTTTTTT CASSTLGGSNTGELFF
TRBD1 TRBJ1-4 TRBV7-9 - TGTGCCAGCAGCCTGGGGACAGACTATGCAACTAATGAAAAACTGTTTTTT CASSLGTDYATNEKLFF